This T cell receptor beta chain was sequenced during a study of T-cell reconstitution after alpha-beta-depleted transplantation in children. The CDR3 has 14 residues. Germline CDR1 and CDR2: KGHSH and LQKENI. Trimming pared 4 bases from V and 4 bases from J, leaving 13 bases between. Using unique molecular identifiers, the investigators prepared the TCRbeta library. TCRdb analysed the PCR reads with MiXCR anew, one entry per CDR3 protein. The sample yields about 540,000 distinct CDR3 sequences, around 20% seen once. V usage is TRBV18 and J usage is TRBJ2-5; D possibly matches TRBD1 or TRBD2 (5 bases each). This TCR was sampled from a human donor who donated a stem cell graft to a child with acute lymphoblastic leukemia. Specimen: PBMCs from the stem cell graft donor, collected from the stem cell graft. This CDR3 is CASSRMRGAETQYF. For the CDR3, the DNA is TGTGCCAGCTCACGAATGAGAGGGGCAGAGACCCAGTACTTC.